This T cell receptor (beta chain) was obtained from a study of naive and memory T cell subsets. Study observations and caveats: RNA-based TCR counts may shift with T cell activation and differentiation. Possibly reflecting memory cells re-expressing CD45RA, a few larger clonotypes occurred in naive repertoires, especially CD8.

Separate alpha and beta amplification began at the second PCR step. Two oligonucleotides, mixed equimolar, formed the beta constant-region primer covering TRBC1 and TRBC2. The ligated cDNA underwent four PCR rounds using SP2 and nested alpha and beta constant-region primers. An oligonucleotide with the SP2 primer and a 12-nucleotide UMI was ligated to the cDNA 3' end. Each CDR3 protein gets one entry after TCRdb re-called the UMI-ligation and nested PCR reads with MiXCR. Seen here are over 80,000 distinct CDR3 sequences, about 11% observed once, and the top ten hold around 0.13%. Germline CDR1 and CDR2: SGHNT and YYREEE (reference sequence). The CDR3 consists of 15 residues. V was pared by 4 bases and J by 0 bases, with 10 bases between. This clonotype was counted ten times or more. The antigen remains unidentified.

This clonotype originated in a human donor in good health. The sequenced material came from naive CD4+ T cells from blood. The rearrangement links TRBV5-4 to TRBJ2-2; D uncertain. The CDR3 nucleotides read TGTGCCAGCAGCACCGGACGTACGAACACCGGGGAGCTGTTTTTT. It yields the protein CASSTGRTNTGELFF.